This TCR beta chain was profiled in a study of blood T cell repertoires in COVID-19. Study information: Samples representing acute and convalescent COVID-19 were sourced from the United States, Italy and Spain.

Worth noting for this clone: An end of the junction does not agree with germline; a read error may underlie this.

Repertoires were generated with immunoSEQ multiplex PCR, while TCRdb's copy carries only in-frame clones and drops some. The sample records some 39,000 clones, approximately 73% being singletons. This CDR3 has 15 amino acids. Germline CDR1 and CDR2: SSHAT and FNYEAQ (reference sequence). Material for sequencing was peripheral blood. This sequence originates from a man older than 75 with acute or convalescent COVID-19. This sequence joins TRBV7-7 and TRBJ2-7, with D possibly matching TRBD2 (7 bases). The CDR3 coding sequence is TGTGCTAGCAGCTTGGGGGCGGGAGCCTCCTACGAGCAGTACTTC. It is translated as CASSLGAGASYEQYF.